The 26 T cell receptor beta chains in this list originate from one sample, sequenced in a study of beta chain features in type 1 diabetes. The entirety of the isolated RNA underwent reverse transcription, so expressed TCRB transcripts were sequenced. TCRdb keeps only in-frame clones here, not all; method: immunoSEQ multiplex PCR. The profile shows around 240,000 clones, more than 15% of them singletons. Which antigens these TCRs recognize remains unknown. The study's findings and limits: For Type 1 diabetes patients, all four CD4+ subsets carried TCRB CDR3s that were moderately but significantly shorter.

The sequenced sample consisted of naive CD4+ T cells from blood. All receptors derive from a young man with type 1 diabetes.

This clone was detected a few times. The genes are TRBV5-1 and TRBJ2-3, with D possibly being TRBD2 (6 bases). Germline CDR1 and CDR2: SGHRS and YFSETQ. V was cut by 1 base and J by 2 bases, with 11 bases left in between. The CDR3 length is 15 residues. The CDR3 sequence is CASSLSGATTDTQYF. DNA of the CDR3: TGCGCCAGCAGCTTGTCGGGAGCGACCACAGATACGCAGTATTTT.

This chain links TRBV18 with TRBJ2-1; weak D call: TRBD2 (5 bases). V gave up 3 bases and J gave up 6 bases, with 15 bases separating them. The CDR3 is 15 amino acids. Germline CDR1 reads KGHSH; CDR2 reads LQKENI. In DNA, the CDR3 is TGTGCCAGCTCACCCCTAAGTGGGAGAGGCAATGAGCAGTTCTTC. Encoded protein: CASSPLSGRGNEQFF.

This clone was observed a handful of times. V usage is TRBV4-3 and J usage is TRBJ2-5; D gene uncertain. The CDR3 runs 13 residues. Germline V lookup: CDR1 LGHNA, CDR2 YSLEER. With 2 bases removed from V and 5 bases from J, the gap between germline ends came to 9 bases. The CDR3 region has the DNA TGCGCCAGCAGCCAATCTAGGGTGGAGACCCAGTACTTC. Its translation: CASSQSRVETQYF.

The J gene is TRBJ1-2, the V gene TRBV11-2; a weak D match, TRBD1 (6 bases). From germline, CDR1 is SGHAT and CDR2 FQNNGV. Trimming removed 5 bases from V and 2 bases from J, with 9 bases in between. The CDR3 is 13 residues long. CDR3 coding DNA: TGTGCCAGCAGCGCGGACAGAAACTATGGCTACACCTTC. It specifies CASSADRNYGYTF.

The rearrangement joins TRBV5-1 to TRBJ1-4, with unresolved D. Germline loops: CDR1 SGHRS, CDR2 YFSETQ. Trimming shortened V by 4 bases and J by 7 bases, and 11 bases separated the two germline ends. The CDR3 length is 13 residues. The CDR3 bases are TGCGCCAGCAGCACCGGACGTGGTGAAAAACTGTTTTTT. This codes for CASSTGRGEKLFF. The full variable domain, in which reference TRBV5-1 and TRBJ1-4 provide the parts outside the CDR3, is KAGVTQTPRYLIKTRGQQVTLSCSPISGHRSVSWYQQTPGQGLQFLFEYFSETQRNKGNFPGRFSGRQFSNSRSEMNVSTLELGDSALYLCASSTGRGEKLFFGSGTQLSVL.

The rearrangement joins TRBV28 to TRBJ1-2; D remains unclear. V was cut by 2 bases and J by 6 bases, with 4 bases left in between. The length of the CDR3 is 11 residues. CDR1 is MDHEN, CDR2 SYDVKM, per germline. Here the CDR3 DNA reads TGTGCCAGCAGTTTAGGGGATGGCTACACCTTC. Residues: CASSLGDGYTF.

This clone has only a few counts. The rearrangement joins TRBV9 to TRBJ2-1; 8 nucleotides line up with TRBD2. The CDR3 sequence is 15 residues long. The germline CDR1 and CDR2 sequences are SGDLS and YYNGEE. V lost 0 bases, J lost 7 bases, and 6 bases stayed unmatched. CDR3 bases: TGTGCCAGCAGCGTAGAAGCGGGAGTGAATAATGAGCAGTTCTTC. Translating gives CASSVEAGVNNEQFF.

This clone was observed once. The chain recombines TRBV9 with TRBJ2-7, with 8 bases matching TRBD2. Per germline, CDR1 SGDLS and CDR2 YYNGEE. Trimming cost V 2 bases and J 6 bases; bases outside gene matches: 4. This CDR3 comprises 13 residues. CDR3 DNA sequence: TGTGCCAGCAGCGTCGCGAGCGGGGGCGAGCAGTACTTC. This codes for CASSVASGGEQYF.

The chain links TRBV2 to TRBJ2-5; 7 positions agree with TRBD2. Germline CDR1 SNHLY, CDR2 FYNNEI. The CDR3 sequence is 15 residues long. The V and J ends lost 6 bases and 2 bases, in that order; junction bases with no gene match: 9. The CDR3 bases are TGTGCCAGCAGAGAACGGGACTACCGACAAGAGACCCAGTACTTC. It yields the protein CASRERDYRQETQYF.

V is TRBV28 and J is TRBJ2-5; TRBD2 matches 11 bases. CDR3 length equals 14 residues. J was trimmed by 2 bases and V by 5 bases; bases with no gene match: 1. Germline V gene data show CDR1 as MDHEN and CDR2 as SYDVKM. As DNA, the CDR3 is TGTGCCAGCAGTAGACTAGCGGGACAAGAGACCCAGTACTTC. It encodes CASSRLAGQETQYF.

The table lists this clone with a few counts. The rearrangement uses TRBV7-2 and TRBJ2-1; D is uncertain. The CDR3 is 13 residues long. Germline V gives CDR1 SGHTA, CDR2 FQGNSA. Trimming cost V 0 bases and J 6 bases, with 6 bases left between them. The CDR3 loop is CASSLAGINEQFF. The CDR3 DNA sequence: TGTGCCAGCAGCTTAGCAGGGATCAATGAGCAGTTCTTC.

This chain connects TRBV29-1 to TRBJ1-4; D might be TRBD1 (5 bases). The CDR3 loop spans 13 amino acids. Trimming took off 6 bases at V and 8 bases at J, with 16 bases between the two ends. From germline, CDR1 is SQVTM and CDR2 ANQGSEA. Here the CDR3 DNA reads TGCAGCGTCCGGGGCAGGGCGGAGGAAAAACTGTTTTTT. Protein: CSVRGRAEEKLFF.

V and J are TRBV29-1 and TRBJ2-7, with 7 nucleotides matching TRBD2. Germline loops: CDR1 SQVTM, CDR2 ANQGSEA. The CDR3 is 15 residues long. V was pared by 6 bases and J by 0 bases, with 11 bases of the junction left unmatched. The CDR3 loop is CSVLFQREPSYEQYF. CDR3 coding DNA: TGCAGCGTCCTTTTTCAGCGGGAACCCTCCTACGAGCAGTACTTC.

This chain links TRBV5-6 with TRBJ2-5; no firm D call. The V end was cut by 1 base, the J end by 7 bases, with 14 bases between. The germline V gene has CDR1 SGHDT and CDR2 YYEEEE. The length of the CDR3 is 14 residues. The DNA of the CDR3 is TGTGCCAGCAGCTTGTACGTTGGGTTTGCGACCCAGTACTTC. It specifies CASSLYVGFATQYF. Looking up the rest from reference TRBV5-6 and TRBJ2-5 gives the full variable domain: DAGVTQSPTHLIKTRGQQVTLRCSPKSGHDTVSWYQQALGQGPQFIFQYYEEEERQRGNFPDRFSGHQFPNYSSELNVNALLLGDSALYLCASSLYVGFATQYFGPGTRLLVL.

The rearrangement uses TRBV29-1 and TRBJ1-2; D remains ambiguous. Germline V gene lookup returns CDR1 SQVTM and CDR2 ANQGSEA. The CDR3 length is 15 residues. V dropped 0 bases and J dropped 5 bases, with 16 bases sitting between them. The DNA of the CDR3 is TGCAGCGTTGAAGATCTTCTGGGGTCCCGGTATGGCTACACCTTC. Translating gives CSVEDLLGSRYGYTF.

In the case of this clone: Other nucleotide sequences in the sample specify the same CDR3. The V and J genes are TRBV7-9 and TRBJ2-3, with D hard to call. This CDR3 comprises 13 residues. Germline V gene lookup returns CDR1 SEHNR and CDR2 FQNEAQ (reference sequence). V was clipped by 6 bases and J by 5 bases, with 12 bases between them. The chain's CDR3 is CASSLLQRDTQYF. CDR3 in DNA: TGTGCCAGCAGTCTCTTACAGAGAGATACGCAGTATTTT. The variable domain in full, completed from reference TRBV7-9 and TRBJ2-3, reads DTGVSQNPRHKITKRGQNVTFRCDPISEHNRLYWYRQTLGQGPEFLTYFQNEAQLEKSRLLSDRFSAERPKGSFSTLEIQRTEQGDSAMYLCASSLLQRDTQYFGPGTRLTVL.

This clone has more than one count but fewer than ten. The chain carries TRBV21-1 and TRBJ2-7; the D call in the table, TRBD1, was not verified against the DNA. TRBV21-1 is a recognized pseudogene. This CDR3 has 13 amino acids. The CDR3 loop reads CASSNRGGYEQYF. CDR3 nucleotides: TGTGCCAGCAGCAATAGAGGGGGCTACGAGCAGTACTTC.

This clone has a handful of counts. The rearrangement uses TRBV5-1 and TRBJ2-4, with a weak D call TRBD2 (6 bases). The CDR3 consists of 15 residues. CDR1 and CDR2 (germline): SGHRS, YFSETQ. V shed 0 bases and J shed 8 bases, with 15 bases lying between them. This chain's CDR3 is CASSLETSTMDIQYF. CDR3 nucleotides: TGCGCCAGCAGCTTGGAGACTAGTACCATGGACATTCAGTACTTC.

The chain joins TRBV5-4 to TRBJ1-1, with TRBD1 matching over 9 bases. The CDR3 spans 14 residues. Germline V gene lookup returns CDR1 SGHNT and CDR2 YYREEE (reference sequence). J gave up 3 bases and V 0 bases, and 0 bases lay outside the gene matches. CDR3 protein: CASSLGTGDTEAFF. CDR3 DNA: TGTGCCAGCAGCTTGGGGACAGGGGACACTGAAGCTTTCTTT.

There are a few counts of this clone. The genes are TRBV7-2 and TRBJ2-1; D is ambiguous. CDR1 and CDR2 from the germline V gene are SGHTA and FQGNSA. Between the trimmed V and J ends, which lost 4 bases and 5 bases, there was a span of 6 bases. The CDR3 is 12 residues long. CDR3 region: CASSWWDNEQFF. The CDR3 DNA reads TGTGCCAGCAGCTGGTGGGACAATGAGCAGTTCTTC.

The V and J genes are TRBV12-5 and TRBJ2-3; TRBD1 agrees at 7 bases. V shed 7 bases and J 6 bases; nucleotides not matched to a gene: 10. The CDR3 runs to 14 residues. Germline V CDR1 and CDR2: LGHNT, FRNRAP. CDR3 protein: CASAVLLTGDTQYF. The CDR3 nucleotides are TGTGCTAGTGCCGTGCTGTTGACAGGGGATACGCAGTATTTT.

This clone was detected a few times. V and J are TRBV9 and TRBJ2-1; D ambiguous. Trimming left V 0 bases short and J 8 bases short, with 15 bases between. CDR1 is SGDLS, CDR2 YYNGEE, per germline. CDR3 size: 15 residues. Here the CDR3 reads CASSVADNLWDEQFF. The DNA for the CDR3 is TGTGCCAGCAGCGTAGCCGATAATTTGTGGGATGAGCAGTTCTTC.

The rearrangement joins TRBV4-1 to TRBJ1-1; maybe TRBD1 (6 bases). Trimming removed 1 base at V and 1 base at J, with 10 bases between. Germline CDR1 reads MGHRA; CDR2 reads YSYEKL. This CDR3 comprises 15 residues. The CDR3 coding sequence is TGCGCCAGCAGCCAAGGTGACAGGTCGAACACTGAAGCTTTCTTT. This encodes CASSQGDRSNTEAFF.

In this sample, this clone turned up a few times. CDR3 in amino acids: CASSLPPNTQYF. CDR3 DNA: TGCGCCAGCAGCCTCCCCCCGAATACGCAGTATTTT. The rearrangement joins TRBV4-1 to TRBJ2-3; D gene ambiguous. Between the trimmed V and J ends, which lost 4 bases and 7 bases, there was a span of 9 bases. The CDR3 sequence is 12 residues long. Looked up from germline, CDR1 is MGHRA and CDR2 is YSYEKL.

This chain's CDR3 is CASSLAAGVNDEQFF. DNA of the CDR3: TGTGCCAGCAGCTTAGCAGCGGGAGTCAACGATGAGCAGTTCTTC. The rearrangement links TRBV7-9 to TRBJ2-1, with 8 bases lining up with TRBD2. The CDR3 is 15 amino acids. Germline V gene lookup returns CDR1 SEHNR and CDR2 FQNEAQ (reference sequence). V lost 0 bases, J lost 8 bases, and 6 bases stayed unmatched. The complete variable domain, with remaining parts taken from reference TRBV7-9 and TRBJ2-1, reads DTGVSQNPRHKITKRGQNVTFRCDPISEHNRLYWYRQTLGQGPEFLTYFQNEAQLEKSRLLSDRFSAERPKGSFSTLEIQRTEQGDSAMYLCASSLAAGVNDEQFFGPGTRLTVL.

The chain recombines TRBV7-6 with TRBJ1-1; 8 positions agree with TRBD1. Trimming cost V 5 bases and J 1 base; bases outside gene matches: 12. The germline CDR1 and CDR2 sequences are SGHVS and FNYEAQ. This CDR3 has 17 residues. CDR3 DNA sequence: TGTGCCAGCAGCCAAAGCTTCCGGGACAGGTGGAACACTGAAGCTTTCTTT. This sequence encodes CASSQSFRDRWNTEAFF.